This paragraph reports one TCR beta chain. The antigen remains unidentified. This entry comes from a study of blood T cells in healthy people across ages. General study points: CMV infection status of these donors was not known. The unsorted PBMCs prevented any conclusive comparison of naive versus antigen-experienced cells.

Per sample, extraction of total RNA gave at least 5.5 micrograms in every case. A second PCR, run for roughly 7 to 12 cycles, used a sample-barcoded 5' primer plus a J-beta primer mix. One entry per CDR3 protein, called by TCRdb with MiXCR from the 5' RACE reads. The sample includes around 1,800,000 distinct CDR3 sequences, about 39% seen only once; the top ten take under 25%. This TCR derives from a human donor in good health. Sequencing was done on a sample of blood.

DNA of the CDR3: TGCGCCAGCAGCTTGGCTCCTCAGGGTTCCACTGAAGCTTTCTTT. This translates into CASSLAPQGSTEAFF. The chain has TRBV5-1 and TRBJ1-1; tentatively, D is TRBD1 (5 bases). The CDR3 is 15 residues long. Germline V gene sequence: CDR1 SGHRS, CDR2 YFSETQ. Trimming removed 0 bases at V and 4 bases at J, with 13 bases between. Together with reference TRBV5-1 and TRBJ1-1, the CDR3 gives the full variable domain: KAGVTQTPRYLIKTRGQQVTLSCSPISGHRSVSWYQQTPGQGLQFLFEYFSETQRNKGNFPGRFSGRQFSNSRSEMNVSTLELGDSALYLCASSLAPQGSTEAFFGQGTRLTVV.